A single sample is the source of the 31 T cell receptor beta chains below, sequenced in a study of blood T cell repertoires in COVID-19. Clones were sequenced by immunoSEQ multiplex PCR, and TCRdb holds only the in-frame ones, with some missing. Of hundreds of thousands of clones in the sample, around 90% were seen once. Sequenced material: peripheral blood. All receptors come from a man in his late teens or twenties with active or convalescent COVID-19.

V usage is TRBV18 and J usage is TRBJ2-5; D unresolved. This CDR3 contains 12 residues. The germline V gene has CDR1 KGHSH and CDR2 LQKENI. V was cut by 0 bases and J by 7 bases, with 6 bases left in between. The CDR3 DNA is TGTGCCAGCTCACCACCGTTCGGGACCCAGTACTTC. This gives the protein CASSPPFGTQYF.

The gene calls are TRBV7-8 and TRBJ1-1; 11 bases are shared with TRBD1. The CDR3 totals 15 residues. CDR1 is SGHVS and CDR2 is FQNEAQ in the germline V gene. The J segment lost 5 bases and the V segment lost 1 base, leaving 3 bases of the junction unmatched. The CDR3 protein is CASSLGGTGGTEAFF. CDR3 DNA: TGTGCCAGCAGCTTAGGTGGGACAGGGGGAACTGAAGCTTTCTTT.

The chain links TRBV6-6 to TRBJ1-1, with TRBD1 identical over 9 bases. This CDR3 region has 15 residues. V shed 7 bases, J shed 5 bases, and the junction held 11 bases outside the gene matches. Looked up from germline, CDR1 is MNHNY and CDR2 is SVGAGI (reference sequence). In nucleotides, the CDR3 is TGTGCCAGCAATATCCCGACAGGGGGGTGGACTGAAGCTTTCTTT. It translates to CASNIPTGGWTEAFF.

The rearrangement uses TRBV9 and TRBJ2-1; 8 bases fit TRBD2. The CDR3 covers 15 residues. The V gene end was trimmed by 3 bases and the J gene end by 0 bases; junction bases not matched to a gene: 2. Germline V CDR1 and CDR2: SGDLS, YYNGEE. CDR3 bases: TGTGCCAGCAGCGAGCGGGGGAGCTCCTACAATGAGCAGTTCTTC. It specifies CASSERGSSYNEQFF.

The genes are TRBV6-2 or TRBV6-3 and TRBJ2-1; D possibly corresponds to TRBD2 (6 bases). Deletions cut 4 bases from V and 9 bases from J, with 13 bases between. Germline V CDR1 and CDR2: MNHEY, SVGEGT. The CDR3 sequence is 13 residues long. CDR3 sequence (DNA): TGTGCCAGCAGTTTGAGACTAGAGGGTGAGCAGTTCTTC. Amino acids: CASSLRLEGEQFF.

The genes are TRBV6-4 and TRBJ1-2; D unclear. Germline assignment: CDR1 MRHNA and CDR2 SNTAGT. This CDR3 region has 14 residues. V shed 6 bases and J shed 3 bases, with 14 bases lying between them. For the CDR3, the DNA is TGTGCCAGCAGCCCAGTGTTCGCAGACTATGGCTACACCTTC. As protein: CASSPVFADYGYTF.

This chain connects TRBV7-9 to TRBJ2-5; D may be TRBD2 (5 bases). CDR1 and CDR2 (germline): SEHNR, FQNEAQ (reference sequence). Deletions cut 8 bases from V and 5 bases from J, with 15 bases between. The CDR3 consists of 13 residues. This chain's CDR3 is CASQREPLETQYF. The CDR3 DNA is TGTGCCAGCCAGAGGGAGCCCCTGGAGACCCAGTACTTC.

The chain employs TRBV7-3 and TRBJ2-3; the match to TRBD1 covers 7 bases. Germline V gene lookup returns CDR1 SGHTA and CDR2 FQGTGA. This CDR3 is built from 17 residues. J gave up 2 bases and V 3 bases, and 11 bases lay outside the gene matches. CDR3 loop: CASSLVLGTALTDTQYF. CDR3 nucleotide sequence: TGTGCCAGCAGCTTGGTTTTAGGGACAGCCCTCACAGATACGCAGTATTTT.

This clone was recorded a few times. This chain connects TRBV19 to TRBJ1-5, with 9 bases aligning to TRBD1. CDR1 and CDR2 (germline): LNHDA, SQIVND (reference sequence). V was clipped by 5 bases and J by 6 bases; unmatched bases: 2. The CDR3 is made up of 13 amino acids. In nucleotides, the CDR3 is TGTGCCAGTAGTTGGGACAGGGCTCAGCCCCAGCATTTT. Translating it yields CASSWDRAQPQHF.

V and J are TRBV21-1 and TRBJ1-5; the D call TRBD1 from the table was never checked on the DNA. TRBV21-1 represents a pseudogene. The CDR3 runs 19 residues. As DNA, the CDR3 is TGTGCCAGCAGCAAAGTTGGCCAGGGGCCACTACGCCTTTATCAGCCCCAGCATTTT. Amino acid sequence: CASSKVGQGPLRLYQPQHF.

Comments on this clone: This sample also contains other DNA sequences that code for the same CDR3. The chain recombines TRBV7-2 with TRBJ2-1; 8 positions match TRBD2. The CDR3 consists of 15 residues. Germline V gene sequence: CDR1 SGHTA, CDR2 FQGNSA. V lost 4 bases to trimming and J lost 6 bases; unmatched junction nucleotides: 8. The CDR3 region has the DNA TGTGCCAGCAGCTCTCCAGGACTAGCCCTCAATGAGCAGTTCTTC. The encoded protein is CASSSPGLALNEQFF. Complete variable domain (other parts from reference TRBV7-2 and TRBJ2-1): GAGVSQSPSNKVTEKGKDVELRCDPISGHTALYWYRQSLGQGLEFLIYFQGNSAPDKSGLPSDRFSAERTGGSVSTLTIQRTQQEDSAVYLCASSSPGLALNEQFFGPGTRLTVL.

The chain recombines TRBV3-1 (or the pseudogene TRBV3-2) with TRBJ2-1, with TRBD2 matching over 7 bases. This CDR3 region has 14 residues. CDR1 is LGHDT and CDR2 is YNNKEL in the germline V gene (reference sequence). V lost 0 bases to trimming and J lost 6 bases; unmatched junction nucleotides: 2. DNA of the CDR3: TGTGCCAGCAGCCAAGAACTAGCGAGCAATGAGCAGTTCTTC. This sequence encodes CASSQELASNEQFF.

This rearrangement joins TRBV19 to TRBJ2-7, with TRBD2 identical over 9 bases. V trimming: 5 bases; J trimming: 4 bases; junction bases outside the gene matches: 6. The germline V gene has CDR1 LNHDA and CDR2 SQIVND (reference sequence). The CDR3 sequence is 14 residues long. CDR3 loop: CASSPGTSHYEQYF. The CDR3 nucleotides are TGTGCCAGTAGTCCTGGGACTAGCCATTACGAGCAGTACTTC.

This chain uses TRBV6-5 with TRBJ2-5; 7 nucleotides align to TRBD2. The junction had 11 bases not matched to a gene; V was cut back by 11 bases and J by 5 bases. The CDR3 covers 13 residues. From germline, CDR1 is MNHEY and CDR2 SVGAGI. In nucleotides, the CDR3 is TGTGCCGCTGATGCGGGAGCGTGGGAGACCCAGTACTTC. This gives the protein CAADAGAWETQYF.

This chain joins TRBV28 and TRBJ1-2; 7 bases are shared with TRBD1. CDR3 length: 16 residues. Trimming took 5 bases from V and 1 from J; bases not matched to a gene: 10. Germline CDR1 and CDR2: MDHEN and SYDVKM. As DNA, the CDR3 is TGTGCCAGCAGTCCATCCGGGACAGCTTTTAACTATGGCTACACCTTC. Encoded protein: CASSPSGTAFNYGYTF.

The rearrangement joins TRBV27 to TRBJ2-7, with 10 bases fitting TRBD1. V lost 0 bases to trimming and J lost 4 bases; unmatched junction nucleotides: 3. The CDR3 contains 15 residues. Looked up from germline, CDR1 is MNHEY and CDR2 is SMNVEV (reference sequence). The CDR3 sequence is CASSLSGTGVYEQYF. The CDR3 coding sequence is TGTGCCAGCAGTTTATCGGGGACAGGGGTTTACGAGCAGTACTTC.

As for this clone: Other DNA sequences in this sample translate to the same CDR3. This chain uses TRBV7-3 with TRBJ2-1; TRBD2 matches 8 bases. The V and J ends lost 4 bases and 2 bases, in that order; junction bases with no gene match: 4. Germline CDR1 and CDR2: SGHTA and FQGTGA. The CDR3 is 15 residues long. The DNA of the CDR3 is TGTGCCAGCAGCTCCTTAGCGGGACCCTACAATGAGCAGTTCTTC. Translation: CASSSLAGPYNEQFF.

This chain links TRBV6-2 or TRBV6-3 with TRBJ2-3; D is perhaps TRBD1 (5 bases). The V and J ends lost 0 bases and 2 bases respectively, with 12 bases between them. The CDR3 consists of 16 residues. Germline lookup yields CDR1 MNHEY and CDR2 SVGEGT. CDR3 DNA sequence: TGTGCCAGCAGTTACTCGAAGGGGCTTGACACAGATACGCAGTATTTT. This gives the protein CASSYSKGLDTDTQYF.

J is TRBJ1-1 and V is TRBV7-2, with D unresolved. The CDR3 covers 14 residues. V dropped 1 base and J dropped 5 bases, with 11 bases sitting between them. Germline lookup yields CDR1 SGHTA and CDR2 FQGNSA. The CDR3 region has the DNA TGTGCCAGCAGCTTAGGTCGCGCTTCGACTGAAGCTTTCTTT. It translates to CASSLGRASTEAFF.

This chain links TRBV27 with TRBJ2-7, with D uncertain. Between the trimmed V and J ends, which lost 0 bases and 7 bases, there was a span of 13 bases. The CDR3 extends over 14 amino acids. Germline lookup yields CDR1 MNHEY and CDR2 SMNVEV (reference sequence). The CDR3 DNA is TGTGCCAGCAGTTTATCGAGGAACTCGTGGGAGCAGTACTTC. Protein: CASSLSRNSWEQYF.

The CDR3 nucleotides are TGTGCCAGCAGCCCCGGGGACAGGGTAGCCTACGAGCAGTACTTC. Its protein is CASSPGDRVAYEQYF. This chain connects TRBV7-8 to TRBJ2-7; 9 nucleotides line up with TRBD1. CDR3 length equals 15 residues. V was pared by 5 bases and J by 2 bases, with 7 bases of the junction left unmatched. The germline gives CDR1 SGHVS, CDR2 FQNEAQ. Combining the CDR3 with reference TRBV7-8 and TRBJ2-7 gives the whole variable domain GAGVSQSPRYKVAKRGQDVALRCDPISGHVSLFWYQQALGQGPEFLTYFQNEAQLDKSGLPSDRFFAERPEGSVSTLKIQRTQQEDSAVYLCASSPGDRVAYEQYFGPGTRLTVT.

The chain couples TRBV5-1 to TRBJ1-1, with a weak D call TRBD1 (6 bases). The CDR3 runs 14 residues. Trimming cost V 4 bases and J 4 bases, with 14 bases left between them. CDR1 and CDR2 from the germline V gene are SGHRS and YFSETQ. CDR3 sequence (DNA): TGCGCCAGCAGCAGCGACACAGGGACCACTGAAGCTTTCTTT. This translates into CASSSDTGTTEAFF.

The CDR3 sequence is CSASSSNYGYTF. CDR3 coding DNA: TGCAGTGCCAGTTCCTCTAACTATGGCTACACCTTC. This chain joins TRBV20-1 and TRBJ1-2; no clear D. The ends were cut back, 6 bases at V and 0 bases at J, with 8 bases in the middle. Per the germline V gene, CDR1 is DFQATT and CDR2 is SNEGSKA (reference sequence). CDR3 size: 12 residues.

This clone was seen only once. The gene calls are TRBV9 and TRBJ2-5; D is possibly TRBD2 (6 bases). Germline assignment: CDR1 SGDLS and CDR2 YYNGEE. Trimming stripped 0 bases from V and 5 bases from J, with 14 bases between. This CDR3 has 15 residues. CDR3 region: CASSVAAGGFETQYF. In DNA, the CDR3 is TGTGCCAGCAGCGTAGCTGCAGGAGGGTTTGAGACCCAGTACTTC.

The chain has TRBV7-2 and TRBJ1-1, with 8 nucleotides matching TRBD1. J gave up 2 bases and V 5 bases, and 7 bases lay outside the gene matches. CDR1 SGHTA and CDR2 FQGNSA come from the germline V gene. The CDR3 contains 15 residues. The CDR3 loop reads CASSRGTGVNTEAFF. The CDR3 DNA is TGTGCCAGCAGCAGAGGGACAGGAGTCAACACTGAAGCTTTCTTT.

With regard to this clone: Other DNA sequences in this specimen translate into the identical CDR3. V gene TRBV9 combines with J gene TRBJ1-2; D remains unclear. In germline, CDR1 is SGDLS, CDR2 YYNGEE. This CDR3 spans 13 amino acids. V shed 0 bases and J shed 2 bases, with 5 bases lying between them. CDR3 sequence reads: CASSVAGNYGYTF. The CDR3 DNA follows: TGTGCCAGCAGCGTAGCGGGGAACTATGGCTACACCTTC.

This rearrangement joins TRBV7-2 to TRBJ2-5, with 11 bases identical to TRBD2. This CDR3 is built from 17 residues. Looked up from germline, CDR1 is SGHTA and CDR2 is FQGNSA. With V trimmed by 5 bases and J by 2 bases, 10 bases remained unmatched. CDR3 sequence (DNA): TGTGCCAGCAGCCTCCACCCCCTAGCGGGAGGACAAGAGACCCAGTACTTC. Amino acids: CASSLHPLAGGQETQYF.

CDR3 protein: CASSSEAPPAPSGNTIYF. The CDR3 coding sequence is TGTGCCAGCAGTTCGGAGGCACCCCCAGCCCCCTCTGGAAACACCATATATTTT. V is TRBV27 and J is TRBJ1-3; D is unresolved. V lost 4 bases and J lost 0, with 19 bases in between. The CDR3 covers 18 residues. The germline V gene encodes CDR1 MNHEY and CDR2 SMNVEV (reference sequence).

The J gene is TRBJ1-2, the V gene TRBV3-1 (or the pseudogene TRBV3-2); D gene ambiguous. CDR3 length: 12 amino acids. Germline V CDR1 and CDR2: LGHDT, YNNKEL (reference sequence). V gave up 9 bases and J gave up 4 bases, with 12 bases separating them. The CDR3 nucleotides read TGTGCCAGGAAGGCGAGGCTCTATGGCTACACCTTC. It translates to CARKARLYGYTF.

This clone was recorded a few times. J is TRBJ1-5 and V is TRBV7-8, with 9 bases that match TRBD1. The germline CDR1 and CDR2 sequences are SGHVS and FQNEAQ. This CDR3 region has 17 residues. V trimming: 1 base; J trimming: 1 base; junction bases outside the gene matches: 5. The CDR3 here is CASSLEGQGGSNQPQHF. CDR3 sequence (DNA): TGTGCCAGCAGCTTAGAGGGACAGGGTGGAAGCAATCAGCCCCAGCATTTT. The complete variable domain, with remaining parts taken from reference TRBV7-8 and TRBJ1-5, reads GAGVSQSPRYKVAKRGQDVALRCDPISGHVSLFWYQQALGQGPEFLTYFQNEAQLDKSGLPSDRFFAERPEGSVSTLKIQRTQQEDSAVYLCASSLEGQGGSNQPQHFGDGTRLSIL.

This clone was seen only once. The CDR3 nucleotides read TGTGCCACCAGTATCCACCGGGACATACGATGGGCTGGCTACACCTTC. Amino acids: CATSIHRDIRWAGYTF. The rearrangement links TRBV15 to TRBJ1-2; D might be TRBD1 (6 bases). Germline loops: CDR1 LNHNV, CDR2 YYDKDF (reference sequence). Trimming removed 6 bases at V and 7 bases at J, with 24 bases between. The CDR3 loop spans 16 amino acids.